The T cell receptor beta chain under discussion was sequenced for a study of Ad26.COV2.S vaccination and SARS-CoV-2 variants. Study-wide findings and caveats: Spike-specific TCR breadth ran higher among vaccine recipients than placebo recipients.

Comment on this clone: Its cognate antigen is unknown.

The data were produced by immunoSEQ multiplex PCR, yet TCRdb's version contains in-frame clones alone and is incomplete. This sample has approximately 400,000 clones, with about 88% found just once. The sample's treatment: roughly 20 received Ad26.COV2.S at low or high dose, single or two shots; five or six received placebo; per-sample allocation not given. Specimen acquisition occurred on day 63 following the initial vaccine or placebo injection. In the vaccine, an Ad26 vector expressed the SARS-CoV-2 spike of the Wuhan strain. Sequenced material: peripheral blood, taken in a trial of Ad26.COV2.S vaccine versus placebo. This sequence was found in a person aged 18-60 years who received the Ad26.COV2.S COVID-19 vaccine or a placebo.

The CDR3 sequence: CASSQRTGLAGGAVQFF. CDR3 in DNA: TGTGCCAGCAGCCAAAGAACGGGACTAGCGGGAGGCGCGGTACAGTTCTTC. The gene calls are TRBV3-1 (or the pseudogene TRBV3-2) and TRBJ2-1, with TRBD2 matching 15 bases. The germline gives CDR1 LGHDT, CDR2 YNNKEL (reference sequence). J lost 13 bases, V lost 2 bases, and 12 bases had no gene match. The CDR3 loop spans 17 amino acids.